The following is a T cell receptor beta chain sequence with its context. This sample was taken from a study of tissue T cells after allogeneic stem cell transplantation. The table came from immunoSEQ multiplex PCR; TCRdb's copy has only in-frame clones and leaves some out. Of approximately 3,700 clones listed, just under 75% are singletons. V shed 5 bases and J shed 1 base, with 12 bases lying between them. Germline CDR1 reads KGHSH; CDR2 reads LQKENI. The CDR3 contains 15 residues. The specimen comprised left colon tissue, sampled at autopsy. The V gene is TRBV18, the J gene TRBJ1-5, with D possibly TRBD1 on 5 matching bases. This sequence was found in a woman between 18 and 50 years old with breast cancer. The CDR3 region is CASSVDRGSNQPQHF. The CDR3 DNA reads TGTGCCAGCTCAGTAGACCGGGGGAGCAATCAGCCCCAGCATTTT.